This section outlines one T cell receptor beta chain sequence together with its context. Its target is unknown. This specimen comes from a study of T cell responses to AZD1222 COVID-19 vaccine. Some clones are missing from TCRdb's copy, which holds only in-frame ones; the method was immunoSEQ multiplex PCR. The profile covers 110,000 to 150,000 clones, with approximately 90% appearing a single time and roughly 3.4% taken by the ten largest. Study observations and caveats: Seropositive at baseline were only six AZD1222 recipients.

Germline V gene lookup returns CDR1 LNHDA and CDR2 SQIVND (reference sequence). Trimming took 0 bases from V and 5 from J, leaving 13 bases between them. The CDR3 covers 15 residues. Here the sequenced sample was peripheral blood, taken 28 days after the second AZD1222 dose. This TCR was recovered from an adult who received the AZD1222 COVID-19 vaccine. The chain combines TRBV19 with TRBJ1-1; possible D gene TRBD1, 5 bases. DNA for the CDR3: TGTGCCAGTAGTATAGATCTGGGGCGAGTAACTGAAGCTTTCTTT. Translating it yields CASSIDLGRVTEAFF. Supplemented by reference TRBV19 and TRBJ1-1, the full variable domain reads DGGITQSPKYLFRKEGQNVTLSCEQNLNHDAMYWYRQDPGQGLRLIYYSQIVNDFQKGDIAEGYSVSREKKESFPLTVTSAQKNPTAFYLCASSIDLGRVTEAFFGQGTRLTVV.